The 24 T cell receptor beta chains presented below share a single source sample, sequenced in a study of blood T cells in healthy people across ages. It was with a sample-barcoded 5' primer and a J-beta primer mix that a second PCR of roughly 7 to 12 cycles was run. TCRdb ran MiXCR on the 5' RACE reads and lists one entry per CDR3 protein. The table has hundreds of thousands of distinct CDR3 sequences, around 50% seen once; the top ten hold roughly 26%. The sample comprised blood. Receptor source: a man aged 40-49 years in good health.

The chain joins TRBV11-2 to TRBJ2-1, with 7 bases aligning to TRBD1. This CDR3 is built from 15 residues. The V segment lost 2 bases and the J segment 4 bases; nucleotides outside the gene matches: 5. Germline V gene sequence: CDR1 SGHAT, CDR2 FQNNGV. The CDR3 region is CASSLSTGVYNEQFF. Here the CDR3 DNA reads TGTGCCAGCAGCTTATCAACAGGGGTATACAATGAGCAGTTCTTC.

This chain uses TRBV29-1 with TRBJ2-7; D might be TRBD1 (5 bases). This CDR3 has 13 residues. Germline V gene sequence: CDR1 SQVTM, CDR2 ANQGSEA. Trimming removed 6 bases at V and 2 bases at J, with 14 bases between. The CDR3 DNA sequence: TGCAGCGTGGTGGACACAATCACCTACGAGCAGTACTTC. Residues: CSVVDTITYEQYF.

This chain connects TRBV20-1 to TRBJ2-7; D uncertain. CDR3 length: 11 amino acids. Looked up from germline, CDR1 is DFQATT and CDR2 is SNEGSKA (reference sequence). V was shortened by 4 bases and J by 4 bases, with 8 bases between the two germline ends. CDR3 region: CSANIEYEQYF. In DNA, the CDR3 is TGCAGTGCTAACATAGAGTACGAGCAGTACTTC.

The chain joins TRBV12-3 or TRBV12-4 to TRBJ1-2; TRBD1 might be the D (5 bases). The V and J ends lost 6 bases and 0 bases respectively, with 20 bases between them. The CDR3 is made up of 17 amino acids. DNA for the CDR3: TGTGCCAGCAGCGACAACAGGCCCGGGCCCTCTAACTATGGCTACACCTTC. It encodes CASSDNRPGPSNYGYTF.

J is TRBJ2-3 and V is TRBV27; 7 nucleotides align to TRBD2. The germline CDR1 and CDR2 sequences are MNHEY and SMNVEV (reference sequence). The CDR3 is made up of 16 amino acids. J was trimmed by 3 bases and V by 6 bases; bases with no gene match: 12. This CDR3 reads CASRTYRREWTDTQYF. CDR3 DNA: TGTGCCAGCAGGACTTATAGGCGGGAGTGGACAGATACGCAGTATTTT.

CDR3 in DNA: TGTGCCAGCAGTCATCGGACAAGAGATCAGCCCCAGCATTTT. Translating gives CASSHRTRDQPQHF. The gene calls are TRBV6-1 and TRBJ1-5, with D maybe TRBD1 (5 bases). Between the trimmed V and J ends, which lost 5 bases and 5 bases, there was a span of 13 bases. This CDR3 contains 14 residues. In germline, CDR1 is MNHNS, CDR2 SASEGT.

As DNA, the CDR3 is TGTGCCAGTATGACTACTCCCCAAGAGACCCAGTACTTC. This translates into CASMTTPQETQYF. This rearrangement joins TRBV12-3 or TRBV12-4 to TRBJ2-5; perhaps TRBD2 as D (5 bases). The CDR3 covers 13 residues. Trimming pared 9 bases from V and 1 base from J, leaving 12 bases between.

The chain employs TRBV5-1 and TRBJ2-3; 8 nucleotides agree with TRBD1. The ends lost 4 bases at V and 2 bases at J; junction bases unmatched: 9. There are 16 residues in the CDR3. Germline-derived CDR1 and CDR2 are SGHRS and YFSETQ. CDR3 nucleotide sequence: TGCGCCAGCAGCACACAGACAGGGGAGCCCACAGATACGCAGTATTTT. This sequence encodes CASSTQTGEPTDTQYF.

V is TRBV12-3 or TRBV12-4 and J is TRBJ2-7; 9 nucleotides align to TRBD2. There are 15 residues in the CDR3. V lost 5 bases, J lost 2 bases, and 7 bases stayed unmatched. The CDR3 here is CASSKIAGDPYEQYF. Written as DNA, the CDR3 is TGTGCCAGCAGTAAGATAGCGGGAGACCCCTACGAGCAGTACTTC.

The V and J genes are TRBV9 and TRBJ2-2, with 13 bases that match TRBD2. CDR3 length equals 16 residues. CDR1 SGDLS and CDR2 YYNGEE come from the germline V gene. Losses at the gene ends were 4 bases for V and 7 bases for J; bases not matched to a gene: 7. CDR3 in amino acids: CASSTRLAGGGGELFF. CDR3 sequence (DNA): TGTGCCAGCAGCACCCGACTAGCGGGAGGTGGCGGGGAGCTGTTTTTT.

The CDR3 region has the DNA TGTGCCAGCAGTTACTCTGCTAGCGGGAGCGATGAGCAGTTCTTC. Translation gives CASSYSASGSDEQFF. V usage is TRBV6-5 and J usage is TRBJ2-1; the match to TRBD2 covers 10 bases. The length of the CDR3 is 15 residues. V was clipped by 0 bases and J by 8 bases; unmatched bases: 4. CDR1 is MNHEY, CDR2 SVGAGI, per germline.

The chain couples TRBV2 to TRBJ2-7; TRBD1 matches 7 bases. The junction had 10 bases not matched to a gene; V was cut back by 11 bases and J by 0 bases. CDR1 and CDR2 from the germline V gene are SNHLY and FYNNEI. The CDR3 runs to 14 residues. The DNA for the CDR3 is TGTGCCGTCCCGGGACAGTGGAGCTCCTACGAGCAGTACTTC. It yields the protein CAVPGQWSSYEQYF. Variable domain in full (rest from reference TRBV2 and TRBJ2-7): EPEVTQTPSHQVTQMGQEVILRCVPISNHLYFYWYRQILGQKVEFLVSFYNNEISEKSEIFDDQFSVERPDGSNFTLKIRSTKLEDSAMYFCAVPGQWSSYEQYFGPGTRLTVT.

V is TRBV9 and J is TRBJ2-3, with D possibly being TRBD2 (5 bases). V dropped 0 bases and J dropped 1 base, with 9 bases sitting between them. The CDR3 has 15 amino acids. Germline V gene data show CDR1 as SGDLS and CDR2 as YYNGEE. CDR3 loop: CASSVDLGGTDTQYF. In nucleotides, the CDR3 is TGTGCCAGCAGCGTAGATTTGGGAGGCACAGATACGCAGTATTTT.

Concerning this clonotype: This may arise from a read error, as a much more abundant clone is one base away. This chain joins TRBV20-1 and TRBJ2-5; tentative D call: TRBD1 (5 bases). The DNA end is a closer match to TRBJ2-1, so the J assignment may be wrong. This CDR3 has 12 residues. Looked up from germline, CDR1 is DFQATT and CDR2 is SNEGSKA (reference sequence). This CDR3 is CSAQRGSYEQFF. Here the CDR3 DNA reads TGCAGTGCCCAAAGGGGATCCTACGAGCAGTTCTTC.

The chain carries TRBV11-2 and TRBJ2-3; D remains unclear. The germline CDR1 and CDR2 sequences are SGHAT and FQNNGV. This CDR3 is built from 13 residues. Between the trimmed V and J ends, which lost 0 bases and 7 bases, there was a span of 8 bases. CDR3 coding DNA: TGTGCCAGCAGCTTAGATCTACGGAATACGCAGTATTTT. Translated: CASSLDLRNTQYF.

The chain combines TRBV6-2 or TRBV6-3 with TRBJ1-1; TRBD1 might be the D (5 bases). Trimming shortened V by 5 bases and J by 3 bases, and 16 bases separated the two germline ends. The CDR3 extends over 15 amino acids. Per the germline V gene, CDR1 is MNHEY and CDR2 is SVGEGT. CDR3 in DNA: TGTGCCAGCAGTCCGGCAGGGTCCCTAGACACTGAAGCTTTCTTT. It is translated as CASSPAGSLDTEAFF.

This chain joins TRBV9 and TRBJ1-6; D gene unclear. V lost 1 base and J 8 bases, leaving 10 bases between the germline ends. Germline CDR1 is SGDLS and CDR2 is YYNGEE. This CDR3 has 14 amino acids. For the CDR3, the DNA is TGTGCCAGCAGCGTAAGGGCCGCGGATTCACCCCTCCACTTT. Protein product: CASSVRAADSPLHF.

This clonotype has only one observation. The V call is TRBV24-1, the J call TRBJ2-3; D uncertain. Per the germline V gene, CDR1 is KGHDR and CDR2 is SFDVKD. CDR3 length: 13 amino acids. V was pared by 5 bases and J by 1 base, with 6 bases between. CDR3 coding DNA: TGTGCCACCAGTGGAAGGGGCACAGATACGCAGTATTTT. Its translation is CATSGRGTDTQYF.

DNA for the CDR3: TGCGCCAGCAGCCAAATCGTCGCAGATACGCAGTATTTT. Translated: CASSQIVADTQYF. The J gene is TRBJ2-3, the V gene TRBV4-3; D is uncertain. V was shortened by 2 bases and J by 4 bases, with 7 bases between the two germline ends. Germline V gene data show CDR1 as LGHNA and CDR2 as YSLEER. CDR3 length equals 13 residues.

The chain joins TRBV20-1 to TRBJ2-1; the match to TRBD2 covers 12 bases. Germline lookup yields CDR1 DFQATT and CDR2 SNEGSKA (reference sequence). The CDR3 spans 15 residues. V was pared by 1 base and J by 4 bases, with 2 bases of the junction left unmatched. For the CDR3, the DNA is TGCAGTGCTAGAGGCGGGACTAGCGGGTACAATGAGCAGTTCTTC. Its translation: CSARGGTSGYNEQFF.

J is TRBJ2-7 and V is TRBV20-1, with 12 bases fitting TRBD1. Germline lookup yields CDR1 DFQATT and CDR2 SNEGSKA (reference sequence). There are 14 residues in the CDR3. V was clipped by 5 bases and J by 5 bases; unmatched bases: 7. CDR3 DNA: TGCAGTGCTTCCGGGACAGGGGGCTTCCACGAGCAGTACTTC. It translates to CSASGTGGFHEQYF.

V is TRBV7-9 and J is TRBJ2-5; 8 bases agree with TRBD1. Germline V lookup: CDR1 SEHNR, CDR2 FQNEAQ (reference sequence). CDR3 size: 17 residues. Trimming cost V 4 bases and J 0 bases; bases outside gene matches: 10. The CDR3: CASSSSHRGRYQETQYF. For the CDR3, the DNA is TGTGCCAGCAGCTCGTCACACAGGGGGAGGTACCAAGAGACCCAGTACTTC.

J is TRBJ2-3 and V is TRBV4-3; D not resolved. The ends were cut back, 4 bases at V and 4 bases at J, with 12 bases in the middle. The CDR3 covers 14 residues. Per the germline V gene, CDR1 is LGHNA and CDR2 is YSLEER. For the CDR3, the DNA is TGCGCCAGCAGCCCCGTTGTGGCAGCAGATACGCAGTATTTT. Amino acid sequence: CASSPVVAADTQYF.

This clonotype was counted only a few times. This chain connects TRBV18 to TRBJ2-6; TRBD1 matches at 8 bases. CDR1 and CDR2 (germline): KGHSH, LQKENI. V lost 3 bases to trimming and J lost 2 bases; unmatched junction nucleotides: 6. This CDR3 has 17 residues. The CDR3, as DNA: TGTGCCAGCTCACCCCGGACAGGGCCAACTGGGGCCAACGTCCTGACTTTC. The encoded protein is CASSPRTGPTGANVLTF.